Below are 11 T cell receptor beta chains sequenced from a single sample in a study of shared clonotypes between healthy human individuals. Selected positively for CCR7 and CD45RO-negative, naive CD8 cells excluded terminally differentiated effector memory CD45RA+ cells. Some clones are missing from TCRdb's copy, which holds only in-frame ones; the method was immunoSEQ multiplex PCR. The repertoire has some 630,000 clones, approximately 96% of them found once; the top ten carry more than 0.085%. Sequencing was performed on naive CD8+ T cells sorted from blood. Receptors originate from a woman between 25 and 40 years old in good health.

Here the CDR3 DNA reads TGTGCCAGCGCGCCCGCCGTAGGGGGCACGAACGAGCAGTACTTC. It specifies CASAPAVGGTNEQYF. The chain uses TRBV28 and TRBJ2-7; TRBD1 matches at 7 bases. The CDR3 runs 15 residues. J gave up 5 bases and V 8 bases, and 15 bases lay outside the gene matches. From germline, CDR1 is MDHEN and CDR2 SYDVKM.

The V call is TRBV6-6, the J call TRBJ2-3; D possibly uses TRBD1 or TRBD2 (6 bases each). The CDR3 runs to 14 residues. Germline values: CDR1 MNHNY, CDR2 SVGAGI (reference sequence). The germline V and J ends were trimmed by 8 bases and 1 base, with 13 bases remaining between them. The CDR3 protein is CASLGGRGTDTQYF. The CDR3 nucleotides are TGTGCCAGCCTCGGGGGCCGGGGCACAGATACGCAGTATTTT.

The rearrangement uses TRBV6-6 and TRBJ2-1, with 8 nucleotides matching TRBD2. The CDR3 is made up of 15 amino acids. J was trimmed by 5 bases and V by 5 bases; bases with no gene match: 8. Germline V gene data show CDR1 as MNHNY and CDR2 as SVGAGI (reference sequence). The DNA of the CDR3 is TGTGCCAGCAGTGGAGCGGGAGTGCTCAACAATGAGCAGTTCTTC. It translates to CASSGAGVLNNEQFF.

V gene TRBV9 combines with J gene TRBJ1-2; TRBD1 aligns across 8 bases. The CDR3 loop spans 16 amino acids. Trimming took 4 bases from V and 7 from J; bases not matched to a gene: 15. The germline CDR1 and CDR2 sequences are SGDLS and YYNGEE. As DNA, the CDR3 is TGTGCCAGCAGCTCCCGGACAGGGACAACGAAGCTTGGCTACACCTTC. Residues: CASSSRTGTTKLGYTF. Full variable domain (missing parts from reference TRBV9 and TRBJ1-2): DSGVTQTPKHLITATGQRVTLRCSPRSGDLSVYWYQQSLDQGLQFLIQYYNGEERAKGNILERFSAQQFPDLHSELNLSSLELGDSALYFCASSSRTGTTKLGYTFGSGTRLTVV.

The chain uses TRBV7-2 and TRBJ1-3; tentatively, D is TRBD1 (6 bases). The germline gives CDR1 SGHTA, CDR2 FQGNSA. The CDR3 length is 18 residues. V lost 1 base to trimming and J lost 0 bases, with 16 bases between them. CDR3 sequence: CASSLGNRDKSSGNTIYF. The CDR3, as DNA: TGTGCCAGCAGCTTAGGGAACCGGGACAAGAGCTCTGGAAACACCATATATTTT.

This chain uses TRBV7-8 with TRBJ2-1, with 12 bases aligning to TRBD2. The germline V gene has CDR1 SGHVS and CDR2 FQNEAQ. The CDR3 extends over 15 amino acids. Losses at the gene ends were 5 bases for V and 9 bases for J; bases not matched to a gene: 8. The CDR3 nucleotides read TGTGCCAGCAGCCCCCTAGCGGGAGGGCCCGGTGAGCAGTTCTTC. It yields the protein CASSPLAGGPGEQFF.

The genes are TRBV29-1 and TRBJ2-1, with TRBD2 matching 15 bases. Germline V gene data show CDR1 as SQVTM and CDR2 as ANQGSEA. The CDR3 is made up of 16 amino acids. Trimming removed 7 bases from V and 4 bases from J; junction bases left unmatched: 8. The CDR3: CSAWTSGRADYNEQFF. In nucleotides, the CDR3 is TGCAGCGCCTGGACTAGCGGGAGGGCGGATTACAATGAGCAGTTCTTC.

The table lists this clone with a few counts. V gene TRBV7-3 combines with J gene TRBJ2-5, with D uncertain. Trimming removed 5 bases at V and 5 bases at J, with 18 bases between. Germline V gene lookup returns CDR1 SGHTA and CDR2 FQGTGA. The CDR3 runs to 15 residues. This chain's CDR3 is CASSPSGWSSETQYF. The DNA of the CDR3 is TGTGCCAGCAGCCCCTCGGGCTGGAGTTCGGAGACCCAGTACTTC.

The gene calls are TRBV9 and TRBJ2-3, with 13 bases lining up with TRBD2. CDR3 length: 20 residues. Trimming removed 3 bases from V and 0 bases from J; junction bases left unmatched: 13. Germline V gene data show CDR1 as SGDLS and CDR2 as YYNGEE. In DNA form, the CDR3 reads TGTGCCAGCAGCGACGGGACAGGGGGACTAGCGGGGCACAGCACAGATACGCAGTATTTT. Protein product: CASSDGTGGLAGHSTDTQYF.

This clone was recorded once. The chain combines TRBV20-1 with TRBJ2-7, with D unclear. CDR3 size: 11 residues. V lost 1 base to trimming and J lost 3 bases, with 4 bases between them. CDR1 is DFQATT, CDR2 SNEGSKA, per germline (reference sequence). CDR3 bases: TGCAGTGCTAGAGTGCTCTACGAGCAGTACTTC. The encoded protein is CSARVLYEQYF.

This sequence joins TRBV2 and TRBJ1-1; D remains unclear. The germline V and J ends were trimmed by 2 bases and 11 bases, with 12 bases remaining between them. CDR1 and CDR2 from the germline V gene are SNHLY and FYNNEI. The CDR3 spans 12 residues. The chain's CDR3 is CASSESPECAFF. The CDR3 DNA follows: TGTGCCAGCAGTGAAAGTCCGGAGTGCGCTTTCTTT.